This TCR beta chain came from a study of blood T cell repertoires in COVID-19. Germline-derived CDR1 and CDR2 are SGHTA and FQGTGA. J gave up 14 bases and V 2 bases, and 9 bases lay outside the gene matches. The CDR3 runs 15 residues. Under the authors' procedure: Amplification with reference gene primers provided the estimates of nucleated cell counts. The protocol was immunoSEQ multiplex PCR, while the TCRdb copy is restricted to in-frame clones and leaves out a portion. V and J calls plus clone size are reproduced from that table; the DNA served to infer D and trimming. The sample consists of approximately 210,000 clones, 80% of them appearing once.

The V and J genes are TRBV7-3 and TRBJ2-3; 14 bases line up with TRBD2. The clonotype was recovered from a human donor in a cohort sampled during active COVID-19. Sequencing was performed on peripheral blood. CDR3 coding DNA: TGTGCCAGCAGCTTATCTTCGGGACTAGCGGGAGTATTGTATTTT. This sequence encodes CASSLSSGLAGVLYF.